The source of this T cell receptor (beta chain) is a study of blood T cell repertoires in COVID-19. Study-level background: Acute and convalescent COVID-19 samples came from the United States, Italy and Spain.

Clones were read by immunoSEQ multiplex PCR, and TCRdb kept only the in-frame ones, dropping some. The data show about 80,000 clones, around four fifths seen once. Germline V lookup: CDR1 KGHSH, CDR2 LQKENI. The CDR3 length is 15 residues. Trimming took 2 bases from V and 2 from J, leaving 13 bases between them. This clone was seen once. This clonotype originated in a man older than 75 with active or convalescent COVID-19. V gene TRBV18 combines with J gene TRBJ2-7; maybe TRBD2 (6 bases). Sequenced material: peripheral blood. The CDR3 here is CASSPGGQGTYEQYF. CDR3 nucleotides: TGTGCCAGCTCACCAGGAGGGCAGGGAACCTACGAGCAGTACTTC.